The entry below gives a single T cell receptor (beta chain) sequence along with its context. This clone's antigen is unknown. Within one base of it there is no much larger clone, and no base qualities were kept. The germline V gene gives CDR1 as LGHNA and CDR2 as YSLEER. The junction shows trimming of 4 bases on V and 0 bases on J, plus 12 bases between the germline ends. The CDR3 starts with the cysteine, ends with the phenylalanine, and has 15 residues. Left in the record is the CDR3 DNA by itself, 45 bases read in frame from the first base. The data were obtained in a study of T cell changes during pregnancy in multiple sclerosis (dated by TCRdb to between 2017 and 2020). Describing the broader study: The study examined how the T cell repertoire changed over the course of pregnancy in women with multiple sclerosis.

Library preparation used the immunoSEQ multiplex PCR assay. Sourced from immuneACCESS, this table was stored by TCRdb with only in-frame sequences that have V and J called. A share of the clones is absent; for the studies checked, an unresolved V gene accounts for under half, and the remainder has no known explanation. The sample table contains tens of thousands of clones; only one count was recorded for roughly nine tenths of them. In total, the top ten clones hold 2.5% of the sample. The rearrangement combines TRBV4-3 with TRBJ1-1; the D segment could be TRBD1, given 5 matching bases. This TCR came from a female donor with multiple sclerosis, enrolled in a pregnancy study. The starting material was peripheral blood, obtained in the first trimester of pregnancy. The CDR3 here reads CASSRTADMNTEAFF. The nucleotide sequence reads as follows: TGCGCCAGCAGCCGAACGGCGGACATGAACACTGAAGCTTTCTTT.